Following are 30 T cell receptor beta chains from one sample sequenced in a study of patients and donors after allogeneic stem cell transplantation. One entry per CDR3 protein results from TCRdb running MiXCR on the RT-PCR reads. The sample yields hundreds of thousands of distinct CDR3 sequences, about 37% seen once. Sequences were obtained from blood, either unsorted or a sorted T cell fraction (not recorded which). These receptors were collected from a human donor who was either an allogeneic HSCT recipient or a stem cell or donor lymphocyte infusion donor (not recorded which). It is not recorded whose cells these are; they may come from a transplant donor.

The CDR3 loop reads CASSRQLTNYGYTF. The CDR3 region has the DNA TGTGCCAGCAGCCGACAGTTGACTAACTATGGCTACACCTTC. The rearrangement links TRBV7-9 to TRBJ1-2; D perhaps matches TRBD1 (5 bases). This CDR3 has 14 amino acids. With 5 bases removed from V and 0 bases from J, the gap between germline ends came to 10 bases. CDR1 SEHNR and CDR2 FQNEAQ come from the germline V gene (reference sequence).

In DNA, the CDR3 is TGCGCCAGCAGCCTTACCTCGATTCAGCCCCAGCATTTT. The encoded protein is CASSLTSIQPQHF. The rearrangement joins TRBV5-1 to TRBJ1-5; D gene unclear. V lost 4 bases, J lost 6 bases, and 11 bases lay in between. Germline CDR1 and CDR2: SGHRS and YFSETQ. The CDR3 contains 13 residues.

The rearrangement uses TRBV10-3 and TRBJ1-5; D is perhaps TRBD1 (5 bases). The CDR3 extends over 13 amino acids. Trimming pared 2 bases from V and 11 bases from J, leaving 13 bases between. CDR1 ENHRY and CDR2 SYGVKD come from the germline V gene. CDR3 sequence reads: CAISERGDPTQHF. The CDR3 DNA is TGTGCCATCAGTGAGCGGGGGGACCCCACCCAGCATTTT.

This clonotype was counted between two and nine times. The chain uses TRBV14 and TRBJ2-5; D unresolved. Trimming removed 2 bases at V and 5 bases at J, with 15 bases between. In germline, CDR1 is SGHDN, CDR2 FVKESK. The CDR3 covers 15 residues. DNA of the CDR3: TGTGCCAGCAGCCAACGTCTCGGGCTTTGGGAGACCCAGTACTTC. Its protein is CASSQRLGLWETQYF.

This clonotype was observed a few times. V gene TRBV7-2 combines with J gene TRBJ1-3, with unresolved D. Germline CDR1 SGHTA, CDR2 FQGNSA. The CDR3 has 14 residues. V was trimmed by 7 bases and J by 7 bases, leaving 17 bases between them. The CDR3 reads CASITDPAWNTIYF. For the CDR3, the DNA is TGTGCCAGCATTACTGACCCGGCTTGGAACACCATATATTTT.

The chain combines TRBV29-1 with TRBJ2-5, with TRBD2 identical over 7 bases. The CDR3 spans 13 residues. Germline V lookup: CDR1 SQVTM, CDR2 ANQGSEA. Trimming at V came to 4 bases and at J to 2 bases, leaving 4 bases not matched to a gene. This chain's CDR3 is CSVVLATQETQYF. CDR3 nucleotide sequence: TGCAGCGTTGTACTAGCGACGCAAGAGACCCAGTACTTC.

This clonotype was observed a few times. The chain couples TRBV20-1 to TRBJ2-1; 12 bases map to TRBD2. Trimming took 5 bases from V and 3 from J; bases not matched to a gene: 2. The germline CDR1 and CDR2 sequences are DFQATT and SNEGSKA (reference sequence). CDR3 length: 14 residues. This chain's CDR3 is CSARLAGDYNEQFF. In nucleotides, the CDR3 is TGCAGTGCTCGACTAGCGGGGGACTACAATGAGCAGTTCTTC.

CDR3 sequence reads: CASSPGDSQETQYF. CDR3 coding DNA: TGTGCCAGCAGTCCAGGGGACAGCCAAGAGACCCAGTACTTC. The gene calls are TRBV12-3 or TRBV12-4 and TRBJ2-5; 7 positions agree with TRBD1. V gave up 5 bases and J gave up 1 base; unmatched junction bases: 4. This CDR3 is built from 14 residues.

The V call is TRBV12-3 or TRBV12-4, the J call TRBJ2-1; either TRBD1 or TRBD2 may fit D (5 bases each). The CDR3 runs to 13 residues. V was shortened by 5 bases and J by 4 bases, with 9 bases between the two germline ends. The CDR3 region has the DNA TGTGCCAGCAGTAGGGACCCATACAATGAGCAGTTCTTC. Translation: CASSRDPYNEQFF.

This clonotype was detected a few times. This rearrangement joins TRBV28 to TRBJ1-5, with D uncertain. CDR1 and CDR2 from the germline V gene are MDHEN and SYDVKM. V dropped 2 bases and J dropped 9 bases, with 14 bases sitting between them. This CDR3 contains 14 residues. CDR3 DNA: TGTGCCAGCAGTTTAGGTCGGGATAGGATGCCCCAGCATTTT. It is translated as CASSLGRDRMPQHF.

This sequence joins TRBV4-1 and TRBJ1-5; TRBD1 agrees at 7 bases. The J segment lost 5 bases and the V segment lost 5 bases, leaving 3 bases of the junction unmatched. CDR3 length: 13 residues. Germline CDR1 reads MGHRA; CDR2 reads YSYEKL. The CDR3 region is CASSDRDYQPQHF. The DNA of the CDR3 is TGCGCCAGCAGCGACAGGGATTATCAGCCCCAGCATTTT.

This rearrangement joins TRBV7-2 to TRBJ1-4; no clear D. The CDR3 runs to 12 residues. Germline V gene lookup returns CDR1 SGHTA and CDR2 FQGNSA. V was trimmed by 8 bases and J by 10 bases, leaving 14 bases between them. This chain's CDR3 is CASRRSHGKLFF. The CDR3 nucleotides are TGTGCCAGCCGCAGGTCGCACGGAAAACTGTTTTTT.

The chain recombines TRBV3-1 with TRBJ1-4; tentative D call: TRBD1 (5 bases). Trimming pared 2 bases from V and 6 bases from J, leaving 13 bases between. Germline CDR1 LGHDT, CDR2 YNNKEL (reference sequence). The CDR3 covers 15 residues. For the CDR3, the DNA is TGTGCCAGCAGCCAACAGGGTGGGGTATATGAAAAACTGTTTTTT. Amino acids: CASSQQGGVYEKLFF.

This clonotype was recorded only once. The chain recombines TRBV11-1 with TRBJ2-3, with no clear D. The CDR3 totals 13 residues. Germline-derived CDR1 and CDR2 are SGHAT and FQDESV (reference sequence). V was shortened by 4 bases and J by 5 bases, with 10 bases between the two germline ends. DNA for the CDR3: TGTGCCAGCAGCTCCAACTTTGGAGATACGCAGTATTTT. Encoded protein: CASSSNFGDTQYF.

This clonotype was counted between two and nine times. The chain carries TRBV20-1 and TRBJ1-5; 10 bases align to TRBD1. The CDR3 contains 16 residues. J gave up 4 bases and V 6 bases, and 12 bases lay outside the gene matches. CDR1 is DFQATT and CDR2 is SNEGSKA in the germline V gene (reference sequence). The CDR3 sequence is CSAPGTGVTWNQPQHF. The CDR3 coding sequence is TGCAGTGCCCCCGGGACAGGGGTCACTTGGAATCAGCCCCAGCATTTT.

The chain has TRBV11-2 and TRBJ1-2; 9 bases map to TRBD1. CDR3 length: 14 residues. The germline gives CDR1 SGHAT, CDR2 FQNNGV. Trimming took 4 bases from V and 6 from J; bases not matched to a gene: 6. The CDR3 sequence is CASSSRDREDGYTF. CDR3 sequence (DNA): TGTGCCAGCAGCTCCCGGGACAGGGAGGATGGCTACACCTTC.

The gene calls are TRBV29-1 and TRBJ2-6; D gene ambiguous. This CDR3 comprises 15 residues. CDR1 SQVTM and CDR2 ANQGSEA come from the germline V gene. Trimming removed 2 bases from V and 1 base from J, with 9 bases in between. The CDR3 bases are TGCAGCGTTGAATTCAAGGGATCTGGGGCCAACGTCCTGACTTTC. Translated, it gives CSVEFKGSGANVLTF.

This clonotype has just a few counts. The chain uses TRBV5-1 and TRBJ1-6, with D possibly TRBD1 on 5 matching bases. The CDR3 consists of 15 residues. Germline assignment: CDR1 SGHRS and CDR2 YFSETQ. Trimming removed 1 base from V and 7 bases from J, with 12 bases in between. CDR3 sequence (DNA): TGCGCCAGCAGCTTGCGGCAGGGCGGGAATTCACCCCTCCACTTT. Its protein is CASSLRQGGNSPLHF.

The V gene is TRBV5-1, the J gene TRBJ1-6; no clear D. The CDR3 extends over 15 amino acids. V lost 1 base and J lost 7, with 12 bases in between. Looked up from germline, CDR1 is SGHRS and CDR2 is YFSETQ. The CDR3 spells CASSLRGRMNSPLHF. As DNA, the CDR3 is TGCGCCAGCAGCTTGCGCGGCAGGATGAATTCACCCCTCCACTTT.

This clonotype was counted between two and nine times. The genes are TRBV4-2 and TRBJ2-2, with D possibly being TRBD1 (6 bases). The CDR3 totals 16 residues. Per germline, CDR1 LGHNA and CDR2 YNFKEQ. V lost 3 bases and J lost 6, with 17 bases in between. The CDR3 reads CASSHGNTGSPGELFF. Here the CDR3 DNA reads TGTGCCAGCAGCCATGGTAATACAGGGTCCCCCGGGGAGCTGTTTTTT.

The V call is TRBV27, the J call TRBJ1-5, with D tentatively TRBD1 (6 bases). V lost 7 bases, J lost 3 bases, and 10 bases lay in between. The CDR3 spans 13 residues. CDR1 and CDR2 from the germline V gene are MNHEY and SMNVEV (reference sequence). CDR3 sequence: CASTWGANQPQHF. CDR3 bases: TGTGCCAGCACCTGGGGGGCCAATCAGCCCCAGCATTTT.

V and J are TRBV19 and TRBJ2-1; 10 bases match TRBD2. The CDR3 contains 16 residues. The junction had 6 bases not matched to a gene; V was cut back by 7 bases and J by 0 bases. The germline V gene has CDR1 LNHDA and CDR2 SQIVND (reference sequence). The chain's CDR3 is CASNLAGASSYNEQFF. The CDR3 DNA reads TGTGCCAGTAATCTAGCGGGGGCCAGCTCCTACAATGAGCAGTTCTTC.

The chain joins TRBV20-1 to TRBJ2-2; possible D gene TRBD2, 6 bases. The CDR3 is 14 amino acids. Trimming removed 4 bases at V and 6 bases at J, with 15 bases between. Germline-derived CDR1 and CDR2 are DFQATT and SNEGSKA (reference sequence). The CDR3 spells CSAIPTPGAGELFF. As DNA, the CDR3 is TGCAGTGCTATACCTACTCCGGGAGCCGGGGAGCTGTTTTTT.

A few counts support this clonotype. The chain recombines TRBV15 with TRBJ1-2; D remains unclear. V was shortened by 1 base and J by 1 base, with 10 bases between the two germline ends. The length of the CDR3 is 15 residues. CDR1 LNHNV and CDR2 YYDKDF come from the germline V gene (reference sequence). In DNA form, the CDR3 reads TGTGCCACCAGCAGAGGCACGGGATTTAACTATGGCTACACCTTC. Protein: CATSRGTGFNYGYTF.

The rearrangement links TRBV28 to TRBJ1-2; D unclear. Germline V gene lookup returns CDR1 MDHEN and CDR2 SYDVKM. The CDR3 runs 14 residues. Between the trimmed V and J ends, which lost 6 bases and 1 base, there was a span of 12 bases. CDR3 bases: TGTGCCAGCAGCCGATTCACAGTTAACTATGGCTACACCTTC. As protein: CASSRFTVNYGYTF.

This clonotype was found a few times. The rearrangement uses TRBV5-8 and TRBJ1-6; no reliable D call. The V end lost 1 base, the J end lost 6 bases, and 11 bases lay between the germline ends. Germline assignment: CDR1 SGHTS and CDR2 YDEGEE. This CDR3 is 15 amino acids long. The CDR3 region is CASSLLGVGNSPLHF. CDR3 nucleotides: TGTGCCAGCAGCTTGTTAGGAGTCGGTAATTCACCCCTCCACTTT.

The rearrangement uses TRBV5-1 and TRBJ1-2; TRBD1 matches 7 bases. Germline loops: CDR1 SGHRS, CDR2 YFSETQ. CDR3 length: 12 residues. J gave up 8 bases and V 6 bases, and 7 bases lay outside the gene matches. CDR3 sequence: CASTEGGNGYTF. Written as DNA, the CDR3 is TGCGCCAGCACGGAAGGGGGCAACGGCTACACCTTC.

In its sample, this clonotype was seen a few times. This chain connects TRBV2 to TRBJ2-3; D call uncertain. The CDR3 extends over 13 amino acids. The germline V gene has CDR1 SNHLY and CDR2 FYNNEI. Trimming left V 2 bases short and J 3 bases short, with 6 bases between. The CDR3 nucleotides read TGTGCCAGCAGTGAAACGCGGACAGATACGCAGTATTTT. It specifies CASSETRTDTQYF.

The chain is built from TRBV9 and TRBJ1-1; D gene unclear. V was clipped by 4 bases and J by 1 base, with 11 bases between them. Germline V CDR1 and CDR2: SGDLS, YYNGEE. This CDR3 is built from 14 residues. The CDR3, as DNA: TGTGCCAGCAGCCTCAAGGGTAGGAACACTGAAGCTTTCTTT. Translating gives CASSLKGRNTEAFF.

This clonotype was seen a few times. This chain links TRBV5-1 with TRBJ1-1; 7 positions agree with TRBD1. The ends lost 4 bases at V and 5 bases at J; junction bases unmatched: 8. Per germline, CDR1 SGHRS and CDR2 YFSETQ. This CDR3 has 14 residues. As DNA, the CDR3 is TGCGCCAGCAGCATAGACAGGGTTAAAACTGAAGCTTTCTTT. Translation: CASSIDRVKTEAFF.